The 9 T cell receptor beta chains reported below all come from one sample, sequenced in a study of blood T cells in healthy people across ages. Alongside a J-beta primer mix, a sample-barcoded 5' primer served in a second PCR lasting about 6 to 11 cycles. One entry per CDR3 protein results from TCRdb running MiXCR on the 5' RACE reads. The data show about 800,000 distinct CDR3 sequences, 25% seen once. The data were also submitted as part of a second study, on T cells of mothers and their children.

Sequencing was done on a sample of blood. These receptors came from a boy aged 5-17 years in good health.

This sequence joins TRBV4-1 and TRBJ2-1; weak D call: TRBD2 (6 bases). The CDR3 has 17 amino acids. The V end was cut by 2 bases, the J end by 0 bases, with 14 bases between. Germline lookup yields CDR1 MGHRA and CDR2 YSYEKL. CDR3 amino acids: CASSQFPAGSSYNEQFF. CDR3 DNA sequence: TGCGCCAGCAGCCAATTCCCGGCGGGGAGCTCCTACAATGAGCAGTTCTTC.

Concerning this clonotype: A junction boundary mismatches the germline segment, possibly from a read error. The rearrangement links TRBV7-2 to TRBJ2-2; no clear D gene. CDR3 size: 16 residues. Germline CDR1 SGHTA, CDR2 FQGNSA. The CDR3 sequence: CGSSSYNPRVPGELFF. The CDR3 coding sequence is TGTGGCAGCAGCTCGTATAACCCCCGGGTCCCCGGGGAGCTGTTTTTT.

The chain uses TRBV7-3 and TRBJ2-1; D tentatively fits TRBD1 or TRBD2 (6 bases each). CDR1 and CDR2 from the germline V gene are SGHTA and FQGTGA. V was shortened by 1 base and J by 5 bases, with 15 bases between the two germline ends. The length of the CDR3 is 16 residues. The CDR3 protein is CASSLRGGLGDNEQFF. The DNA of the CDR3 is TGTGCCAGCAGCTTAAGAGGGGGACTCGGAGACAATGAGCAGTTCTTC.

The V and J genes are TRBV18 and TRBJ2-7; D possibly uses TRBD1 or TRBD2 (6 bases each). Trimming pared 4 bases from V and 6 bases from J, leaving 22 bases between. The CDR3 spans 16 residues. Per the germline V gene, CDR1 is KGHSH and CDR2 is LQKENI. As DNA, the CDR3 is TGTGCCAGCTCACGGGCGGGACACCCAACTGGGAGCGAGCAGTACTTC. Translating it yields CASSRAGHPTGSEQYF.

V usage is TRBV20-1 and J usage is TRBJ2-2; tentatively, D is TRBD2 (5 bases). The CDR3 has 14 residues. Trimming stripped 5 bases from V and 2 bases from J, with 12 bases between. CDR1 and CDR2 from the germline V gene are DFQATT and SNEGSKA (reference sequence). As DNA, the CDR3 is TGCAGTGCTGTATCAGCGGCCAACACCGGGGAGCTGTTTTTT. Encoded protein: CSAVSAANTGELFF.

The chain links TRBV7-9 to TRBJ1-2; D gene ambiguous. The CDR3 consists of 16 residues. Germline loops: CDR1 SEHNR, CDR2 FQNEAQ (reference sequence). V was shortened by 0 bases and J by 2 bases, with 13 bases between the two germline ends. CDR3 bases: TGTGCCAGCAGCTTAGCACCAGGTAGCCAGAACTATGGCTACACCTTC. Translation: CASSLAPGSQNYGYTF.

Details on this clonotype: This is likely a read error, given that the CDR3 carries no conserved phenylalanine or tryptophan at its end. V and J are TRBV7-8 and TRBJ1-1; D is undetermined. The CDR3 totals 14 residues. V shed 1 base and J shed 1 base, with 7 bases lying between them. Germline V CDR1 and CDR2: SGHVS, FQNEAQ. The CDR3 DNA follows: TGTGCCAGCAGCTTAGTACAGCCGAACACTGAAGCTTTCCTT. This encodes CASSLVQPNTEAFL.

V and J are TRBV19 and TRBJ2-2; no definite D call. Germline loops: CDR1 LNHDA, CDR2 SQIVND (reference sequence). Trimming left V 4 bases short and J 3 bases short, with 6 bases between. The CDR3 has 13 amino acids. CDR3 bases: TGTGCCAGTAGTACCGGGCACACCGGGGAGCTGTTTTTT. It codes for CASSTGHTGELFF.

This clonotype was detected a few times. The V call is TRBV15, the J call TRBJ2-5; no clear D. The J call is doubtful: the DNA matches TRBJ2-7 better. The CDR3 consists of 13 residues. Germline loops: CDR1 LNHNV, CDR2 YYDKDF (reference sequence). CDR3 sequence (DNA): TGTGCCACCAGCAGAGAGTTGCGGTACGAGCAGTACTTC. As protein: CATSRELRYEQYF.